This TCR beta chain was sequenced during a study of cytomegalovirus exposure and HLA in healthy donors. A note on this clone: Its specificity is not known.

Each donor was healthy, and each was a bone marrow donor. 13 Jbeta primers and 60 Vbeta primers were used for the PCR. Libraries were prepared by immunoSEQ multiplex PCR; TCRdb keeps only in-frame clonotypes and omits some of them. The sample shows about 160,000 clones, almost 80% of them seen only once. The study, taken as a whole, reports: Certain indistinguishable V segments, among them TRBV6-2 and TRBV6-3, were excluded. Despite most TCR sequences being rare, some public TCRs occurred in many donors. Later findings reportedly placed an Asian-associated ancestry cluster below the approximately 700-donor mean for N-insertions.

The ends lost 3 bases at V and 4 bases at J; junction bases unmatched: 7. This CDR3 is built from 16 residues. Germline V gene data show CDR1 as WSHSY and CDR2 as SAAADI. This TCR was sampled from a male donor in good health and CMV-seronegative. Sample: PBMCs. The J gene is TRBJ2-7, the V gene TRBV10-2; 12 bases are a match to TRBD2. The CDR3 region is CASSERGLAGTYEQYF. CDR3 nucleotides: TGCGCCAGCAGTGAACGAGGACTAGCGGGAACTTACGAGCAGTACTTC.